This T cell receptor (beta chain) was identified during a study of blood T cell repertoires in COVID-19. Study background: Specimens from acute and convalescent COVID-19 originated in the United States, Italy and Spain. PBMCs, B-cell-depleted T cells, or T cells provided the cDNA or gDNA that made up the material.

This CDR3 has 19 amino acids. CDR1 is SGHNT and CDR2 is YYREEE in the germline V gene (reference sequence). V was trimmed by 4 bases and J by 0 bases, leaving 25 bases between them. Produced via immunoSEQ multiplex PCR; TCRdb's table is partial and in-frame only. The data show around 450,000 clones, with roughly 91% seen just once and roughly 4.3% held by the top ten. The sample consisted of peripheral blood. The V and J genes are TRBV5-4 and TRBJ2-5, with a tentative D call TRBD1 (6 bases). The source is a woman in her thirties with acute or convalescent COVID-19. CDR3 sequence reads: CASSVLGGPGNRYQETQYF. The CDR3 nucleotides read TGTGCCAGCAGCGTGCTTGGGGGCCCAGGGAACCGGTACCAAGAGACCCAGTACTTC. Looking up the rest from reference TRBV5-4 and TRBJ2-5 gives the full variable domain: ETGVTQSPTHLIKTRGQQVTLRCSSQSGHNTVSWYQQALGQGPQFIFQYYREEENGRGNFPPRFSGLQFPNYSSELNVNALELDDSALYLCASSVLGGPGNRYQETQYFGPGTRLLVL.